Below, 6 T cell receptor beta chains from the same sample are listed, as sequenced in a study of cytomegalovirus exposure and HLA in healthy donors. Use of 60 Vbeta and 13 Jbeta primers characterized the PCR. Some clones are missing from TCRdb's copy, which holds only in-frame ones; the method was immunoSEQ multiplex PCR. The sample contains about 190,000 clones, 70% to 90% of which appear only once. Sequencing used PBMCs. The receptors were gathered from a woman in her twenties or thirties in good health and CMV-seronegative.

A note on this clone: At one end the junction does not follow the germline gene, possibly because of a read error. This sequence joins TRBV4-1 and TRBJ2-1; 10 positions agree with TRBD2. Germline V gives CDR1 MGHRA, CDR2 YSYEKL. The CDR3 extends over 15 amino acids. In nucleotides, the CDR3 is TGCGCCAGCAGCCTGGGACTAGCGCTGTACAATGAGCAGGTCTTC. This sequence encodes CASSLGLALYNEQVF.

The CDR3 region has the DNA TGTGCCAGTAGTATAGATAGGGGGCAGGGCAATCAGCCCCAGCATTTT. Protein product: CASSIDRGQGNQPQHF. The chain joins TRBV19 to TRBJ1-5; 7 bases map to TRBD1. This CDR3 spans 16 amino acids. The junction had 4 bases not matched to a gene; V was cut back by 0 bases and J by 2 bases. The germline V gene encodes CDR1 LNHDA and CDR2 SQIVND (reference sequence).

CDR3 sequence reads: CASSPHETIREKLFF. CDR3 DNA: TGTGCCAGCAGTCCCCACGAGACAATTCGTGAAAAACTGTTTTTT. V and J are TRBV9 and TRBJ1-4; D remains unclear. Germline lookup yields CDR1 SGDLS and CDR2 YYNGEE. V shed 5 bases and J shed 7 bases, with 18 bases lying between them. The length of the CDR3 is 15 residues.

The rearrangement joins TRBV6-1 to TRBJ2-5, with D maybe TRBD2 (5 bases). Trimming shortened V by 6 bases and J by 4 bases, and 12 bases separated the two germline ends. This CDR3 is 13 amino acids long. CDR1 is MNHNS, CDR2 SASEGT, per germline. CDR3 bases: TGTGCCAGCAGCATAACTAGGACAGAGACCCAGTACTTC. The encoded protein is CASSITRTETQYF.

This rearrangement joins TRBV29-1 to TRBJ2-6, with 9 nucleotides matching TRBD1. This CDR3 is built from 18 residues. V was clipped by 2 bases and J by 3 bases; unmatched bases: 11. The germline gives CDR1 SQVTM, CDR2 ANQGSEA. The CDR3 here is CSVEPLGQGGGGANVLTF. Written as DNA, the CDR3 is TGCAGCGTTGAACCCCTGGGACAGGGTGGTGGTGGGGCCAACGTCCTGACTTTC.

The rearrangement uses TRBV28 and TRBJ2-5; D is undetermined. The length of the CDR3 is 18 residues. V was cut by 2 bases and J by 2 bases, with 21 bases left in between. Looked up from germline, CDR1 is MDHEN and CDR2 is SYDVKM. CDR3 loop: CASSLLVGSRGRQETQYF. The CDR3 region has the DNA TGTGCCAGCAGTTTACTAGTTGGGTCCCGCGGCCGACAAGAGACCCAGTACTTC.